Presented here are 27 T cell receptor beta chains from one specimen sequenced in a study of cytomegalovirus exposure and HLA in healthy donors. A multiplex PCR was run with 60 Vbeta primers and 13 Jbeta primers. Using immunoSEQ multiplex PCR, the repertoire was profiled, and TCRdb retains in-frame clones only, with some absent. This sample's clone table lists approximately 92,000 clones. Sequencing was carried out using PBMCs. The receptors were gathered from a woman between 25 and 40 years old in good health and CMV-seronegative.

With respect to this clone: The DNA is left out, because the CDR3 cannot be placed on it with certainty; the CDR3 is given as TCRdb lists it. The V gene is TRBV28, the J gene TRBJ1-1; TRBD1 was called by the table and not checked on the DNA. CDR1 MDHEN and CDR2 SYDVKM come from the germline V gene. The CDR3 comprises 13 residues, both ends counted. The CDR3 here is CASSSSDRAEAFF.

CDR3 in amino acids: CATSIGQGAIDQQYF. CDR3 nucleotides: TGTGCCACCAGCATCGGACAGGGGGCGATTGATCAGCAGTACTTC. The chain combines TRBV15 with TRBJ2-7, with TRBD1 identical over 11 bases. The ends lost 4 bases at V and 8 bases at J; junction bases unmatched: 10. The CDR3 length is 15 residues. CDR1 is LNHNV, CDR2 YYDKDF, per germline (reference sequence).

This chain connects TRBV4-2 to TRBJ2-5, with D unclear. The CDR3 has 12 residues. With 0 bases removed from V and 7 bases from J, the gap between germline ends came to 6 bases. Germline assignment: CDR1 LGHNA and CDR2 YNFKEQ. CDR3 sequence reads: CASSQEYGTQYF. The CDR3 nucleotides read TGTGCCAGCAGCCAAGAGTACGGGACCCAGTACTTC.

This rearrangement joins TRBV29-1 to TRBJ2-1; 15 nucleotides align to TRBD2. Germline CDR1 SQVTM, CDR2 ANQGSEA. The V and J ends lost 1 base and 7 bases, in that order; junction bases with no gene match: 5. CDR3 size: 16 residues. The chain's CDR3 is CSVEVPGLAGGNEQFF. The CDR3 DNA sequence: TGCAGCGTTGAAGTACCGGGACTAGCGGGAGGAAATGAGCAGTTCTTC.

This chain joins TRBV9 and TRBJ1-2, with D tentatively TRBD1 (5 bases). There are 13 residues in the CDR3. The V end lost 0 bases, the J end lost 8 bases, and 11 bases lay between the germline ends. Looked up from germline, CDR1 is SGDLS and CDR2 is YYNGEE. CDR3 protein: CASSVGVEGGYTF. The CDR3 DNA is TGTGCCAGCAGCGTAGGAGTGGAGGGGGGCTACACCTTC.

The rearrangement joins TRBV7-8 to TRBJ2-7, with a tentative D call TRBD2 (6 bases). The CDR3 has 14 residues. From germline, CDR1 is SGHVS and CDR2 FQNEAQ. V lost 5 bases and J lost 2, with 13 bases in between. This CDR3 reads CASSMASAPYEQYF. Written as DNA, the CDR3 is TGTGCCAGCAGCATGGCTAGCGCTCCCTACGAGCAGTACTTC.

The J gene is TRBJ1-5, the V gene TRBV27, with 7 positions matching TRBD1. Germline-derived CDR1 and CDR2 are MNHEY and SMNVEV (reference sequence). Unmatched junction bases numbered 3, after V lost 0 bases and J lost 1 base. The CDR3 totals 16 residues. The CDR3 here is CASSLSGGRSNQPQHF. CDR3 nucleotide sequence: TGTGCCAGCAGTTTATCAGGGGGCAGGAGCAATCAGCCCCAGCATTTT.

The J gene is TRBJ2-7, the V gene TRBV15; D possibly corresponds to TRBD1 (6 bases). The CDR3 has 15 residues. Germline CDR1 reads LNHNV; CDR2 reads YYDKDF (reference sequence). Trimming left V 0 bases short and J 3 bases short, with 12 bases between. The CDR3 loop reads CATSRDYREIYEQYF. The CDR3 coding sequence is TGTGCCACCAGCAGAGATTACAGGGAGATCTACGAGCAGTACTTC.

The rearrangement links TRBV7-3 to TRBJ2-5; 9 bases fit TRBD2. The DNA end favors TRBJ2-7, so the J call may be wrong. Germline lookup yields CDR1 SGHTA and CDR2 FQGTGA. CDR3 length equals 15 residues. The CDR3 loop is CASSLTSGPSYEQYF. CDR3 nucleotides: TGTGCCAGCAGTCTAACTAGCGGGCCTTCCTACGAGCAGTACTTC.

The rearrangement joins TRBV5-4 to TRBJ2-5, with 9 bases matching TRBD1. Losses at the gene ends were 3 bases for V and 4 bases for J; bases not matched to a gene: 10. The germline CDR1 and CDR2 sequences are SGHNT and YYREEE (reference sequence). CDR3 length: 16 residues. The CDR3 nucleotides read TGTGCCAGCAGCTCGGGCGGGGACAGGGAGGGAGAGACCCAGTACTTC. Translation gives CASSSGGDREGETQYF.

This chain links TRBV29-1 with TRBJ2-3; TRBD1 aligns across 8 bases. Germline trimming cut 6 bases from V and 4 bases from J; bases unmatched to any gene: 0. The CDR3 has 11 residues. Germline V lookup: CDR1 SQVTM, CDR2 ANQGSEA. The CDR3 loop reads CSVTGADTQYF. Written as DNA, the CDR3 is TGCAGCGTGACAGGGGCAGATACGCAGTATTTT.

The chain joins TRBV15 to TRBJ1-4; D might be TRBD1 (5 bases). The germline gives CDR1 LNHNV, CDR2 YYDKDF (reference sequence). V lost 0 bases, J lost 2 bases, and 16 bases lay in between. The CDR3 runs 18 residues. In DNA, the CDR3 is TGTGCCACCAGCAGAGATAAAGGGGAGGGATCCACTAATGAAAAACTGTTTTTT. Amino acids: CATSRDKGEGSTNEKLFF.

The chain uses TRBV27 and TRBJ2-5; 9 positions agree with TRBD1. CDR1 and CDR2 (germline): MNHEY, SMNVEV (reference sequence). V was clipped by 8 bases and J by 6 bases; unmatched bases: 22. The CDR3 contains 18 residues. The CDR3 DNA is TGTGCCAGCGAAAACGTAAACCCGGACAGGGGAGGTCAGCAGACCCAGTACTTC. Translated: CASENVNPDRGGQQTQYF.

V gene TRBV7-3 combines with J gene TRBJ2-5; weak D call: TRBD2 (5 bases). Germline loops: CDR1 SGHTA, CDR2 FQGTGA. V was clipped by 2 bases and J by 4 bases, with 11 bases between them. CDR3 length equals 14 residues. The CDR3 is CASSLSSGGETQYF. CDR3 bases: TGTGCCAGCAGCTTATCGAGTGGAGGAGAGACCCAGTACTTC.

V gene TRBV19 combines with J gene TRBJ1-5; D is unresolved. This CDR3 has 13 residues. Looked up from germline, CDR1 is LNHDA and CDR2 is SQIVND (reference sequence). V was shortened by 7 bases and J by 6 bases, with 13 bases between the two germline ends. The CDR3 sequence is CASTYRGSQPQHF. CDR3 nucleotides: TGTGCCAGTACCTATAGAGGGTCTCAGCCCCAGCATTTT.

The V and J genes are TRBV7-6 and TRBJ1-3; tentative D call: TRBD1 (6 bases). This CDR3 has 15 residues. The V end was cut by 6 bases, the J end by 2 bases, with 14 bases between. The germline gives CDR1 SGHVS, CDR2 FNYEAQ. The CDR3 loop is CASSLPWTAGNTIYF. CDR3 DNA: TGTGCCAGCAGTTTACCTTGGACAGCTGGAAACACCATATATTTT. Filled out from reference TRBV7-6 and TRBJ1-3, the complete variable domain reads GAGVSQSPRYKVTKRGQDVALRCDPISGHVSLYWYRQALGQGPEFLTYFNYEAQQDKSGLPNDRFSAERPEGSISTLTIQRTEQRDSAMYRCASSLPWTAGNTIYFGEGSWLTVV.

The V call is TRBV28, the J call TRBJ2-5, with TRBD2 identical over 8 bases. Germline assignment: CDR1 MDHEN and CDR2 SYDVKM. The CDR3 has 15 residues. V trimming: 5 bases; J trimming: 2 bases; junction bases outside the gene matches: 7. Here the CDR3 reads CASSNSGVRQETQYF. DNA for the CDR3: TGTGCCAGCAGTAATAGCGGGGTTAGACAAGAGACCCAGTACTTC.

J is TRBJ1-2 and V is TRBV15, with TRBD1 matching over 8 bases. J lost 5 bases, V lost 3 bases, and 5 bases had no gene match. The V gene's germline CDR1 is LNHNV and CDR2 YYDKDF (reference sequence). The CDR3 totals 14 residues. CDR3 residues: CATSRGDRIYGYTF. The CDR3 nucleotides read TGTGCCACCAGCAGGGGGGACAGGATTTATGGCTACACCTTC.

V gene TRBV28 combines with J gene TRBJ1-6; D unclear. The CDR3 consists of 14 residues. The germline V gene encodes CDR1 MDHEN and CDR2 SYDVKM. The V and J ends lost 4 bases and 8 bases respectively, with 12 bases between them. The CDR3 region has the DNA TGTGCCAGCAGTTCAAGTGTCACGGATTCACCCCTCCACTTT. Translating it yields CASSSSVTDSPLHF.

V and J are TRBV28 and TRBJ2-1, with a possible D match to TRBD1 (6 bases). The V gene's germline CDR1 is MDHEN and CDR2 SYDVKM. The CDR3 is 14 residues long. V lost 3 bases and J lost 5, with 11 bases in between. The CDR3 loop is CASSLLSGDNEQFF. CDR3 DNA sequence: TGTGCCAGCAGTTTGTTGTCAGGGGACAATGAGCAGTTCTTC.

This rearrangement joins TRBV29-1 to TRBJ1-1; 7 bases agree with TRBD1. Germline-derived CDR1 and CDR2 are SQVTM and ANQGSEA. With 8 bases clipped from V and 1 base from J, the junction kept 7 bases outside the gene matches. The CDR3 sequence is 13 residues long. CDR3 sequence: CSPSRQGNTEAFF. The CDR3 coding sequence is TGCAGCCCATCACGACAGGGGAACACTGAAGCTTTCTTT. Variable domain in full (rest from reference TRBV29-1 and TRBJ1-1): SAVISQKPSRDICQRGTSLTIQCQVDSQVTMMFWYRQQPGQSLTLIATANQGSEATYESGFVIDKFPISRPNLTFSTLTVSNMSPEDSSIYLCSPSRQGNTEAFFGQGTRLTVV.

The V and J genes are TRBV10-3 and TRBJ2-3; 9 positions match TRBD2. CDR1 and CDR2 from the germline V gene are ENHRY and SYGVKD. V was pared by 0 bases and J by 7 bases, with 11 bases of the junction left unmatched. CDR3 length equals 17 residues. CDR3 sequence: CAISESRAAGGPHTQYF. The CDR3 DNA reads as TGTGCCATCAGTGAGTCTCGAGCAGCGGGGGGCCCTCATACGCAGTATTTT.

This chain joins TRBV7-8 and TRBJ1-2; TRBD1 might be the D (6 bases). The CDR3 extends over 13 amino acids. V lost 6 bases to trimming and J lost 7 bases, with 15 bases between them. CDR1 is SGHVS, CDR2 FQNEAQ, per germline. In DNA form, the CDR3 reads TGTGCCAGCAGACTGGGACAAGTCTCTGGCTACACCTTC. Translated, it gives CASRLGQVSGYTF.

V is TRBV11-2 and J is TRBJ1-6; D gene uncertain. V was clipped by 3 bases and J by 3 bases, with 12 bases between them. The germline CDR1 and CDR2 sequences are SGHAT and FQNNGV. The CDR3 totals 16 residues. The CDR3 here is CASSFGWARYNSPLHF. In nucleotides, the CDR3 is TGTGCCAGCAGCTTTGGGTGGGCCCGCTATAATTCACCCCTCCACTTT.

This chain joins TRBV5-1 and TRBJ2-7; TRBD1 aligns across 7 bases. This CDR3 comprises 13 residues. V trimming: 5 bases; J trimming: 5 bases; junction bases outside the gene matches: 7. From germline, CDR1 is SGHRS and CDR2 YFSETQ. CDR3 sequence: CASRQGMENEQYF. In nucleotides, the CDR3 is TGCGCCAGCAGACAGGGGATGGAGAACGAGCAGTACTTC.

The CDR3 loop is CATSRERVAGGTEAFF. The CDR3, as DNA: TGTGCCACCAGCAGAGAAAGGGTGGCAGGGGGAACTGAAGCTTTCTTT. V gene TRBV15 combines with J gene TRBJ1-1; TRBD1 agrees at 7 bases. V lost 0 bases, J lost 5 bases, and 9 bases stayed unmatched. CDR3 length: 16 amino acids. Germline V gene lookup returns CDR1 LNHNV and CDR2 YYDKDF (reference sequence).

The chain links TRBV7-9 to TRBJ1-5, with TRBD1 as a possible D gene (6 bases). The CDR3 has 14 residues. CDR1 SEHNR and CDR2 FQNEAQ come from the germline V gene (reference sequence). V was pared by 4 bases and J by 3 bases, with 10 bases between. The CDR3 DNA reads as TGTGCCAGCAGCTCGGACAGAGTCAATCAGCCCCAGCATTTT. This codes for CASSSDRVNQPQHF. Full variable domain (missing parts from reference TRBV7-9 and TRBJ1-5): DTGVSQNPRHKITKRGQNVTFRCDPISEHNRLYWYRQTLGQGPEFLTYFQNEAQLEKSRLLSDRFSAERPKGSFSTLEIQRTEQGDSAMYLCASSSDRVNQPQHFGDGTRLSIL.